This T cell receptor beta chain derives from a study of naive and memory T cell subsets. General study findings and limits: In CD4 and CD8 cells, diversity dropped from naive through EMRA.

Turning to this clonotype: Its antigen is unknown.

The beta constant-region primer was an equimolar mix of two oligonucleotides covering TRBC1 and TRBC2. Four rounds of PCR amplified the ligated cDNA using nested alpha and beta constant-region primers plus SP2. From the UMI-ligation and nested PCR reads, TCRdb called clonotypes with MiXCR, one entry per CDR3 protein. Of 95,000 to 150,000 distinct CDR3 sequences listed, 30% to 45% are singletons. The CDR3 runs to 16 residues. Germline V gives CDR1 SGHRS, CDR2 YFSETQ. Trimming shortened V by 0 bases and J by 0 bases, and 9 bases separated the two germline ends. Sequential positive selection took CD4 T cells first, then CD8 T cells.

The TCR comes from a human donor in good health. The sequencing input was central memory CD4+ T cells from blood. The V call is TRBV5-1, the J call TRBJ2-2; no clear D gene. CDR3 loop: CASSLAIGPNTGELFF. The CDR3 DNA follows: TGCGCCAGCAGCTTGGCCATAGGGCCGAACACCGGGGAGCTGTTTTTT.